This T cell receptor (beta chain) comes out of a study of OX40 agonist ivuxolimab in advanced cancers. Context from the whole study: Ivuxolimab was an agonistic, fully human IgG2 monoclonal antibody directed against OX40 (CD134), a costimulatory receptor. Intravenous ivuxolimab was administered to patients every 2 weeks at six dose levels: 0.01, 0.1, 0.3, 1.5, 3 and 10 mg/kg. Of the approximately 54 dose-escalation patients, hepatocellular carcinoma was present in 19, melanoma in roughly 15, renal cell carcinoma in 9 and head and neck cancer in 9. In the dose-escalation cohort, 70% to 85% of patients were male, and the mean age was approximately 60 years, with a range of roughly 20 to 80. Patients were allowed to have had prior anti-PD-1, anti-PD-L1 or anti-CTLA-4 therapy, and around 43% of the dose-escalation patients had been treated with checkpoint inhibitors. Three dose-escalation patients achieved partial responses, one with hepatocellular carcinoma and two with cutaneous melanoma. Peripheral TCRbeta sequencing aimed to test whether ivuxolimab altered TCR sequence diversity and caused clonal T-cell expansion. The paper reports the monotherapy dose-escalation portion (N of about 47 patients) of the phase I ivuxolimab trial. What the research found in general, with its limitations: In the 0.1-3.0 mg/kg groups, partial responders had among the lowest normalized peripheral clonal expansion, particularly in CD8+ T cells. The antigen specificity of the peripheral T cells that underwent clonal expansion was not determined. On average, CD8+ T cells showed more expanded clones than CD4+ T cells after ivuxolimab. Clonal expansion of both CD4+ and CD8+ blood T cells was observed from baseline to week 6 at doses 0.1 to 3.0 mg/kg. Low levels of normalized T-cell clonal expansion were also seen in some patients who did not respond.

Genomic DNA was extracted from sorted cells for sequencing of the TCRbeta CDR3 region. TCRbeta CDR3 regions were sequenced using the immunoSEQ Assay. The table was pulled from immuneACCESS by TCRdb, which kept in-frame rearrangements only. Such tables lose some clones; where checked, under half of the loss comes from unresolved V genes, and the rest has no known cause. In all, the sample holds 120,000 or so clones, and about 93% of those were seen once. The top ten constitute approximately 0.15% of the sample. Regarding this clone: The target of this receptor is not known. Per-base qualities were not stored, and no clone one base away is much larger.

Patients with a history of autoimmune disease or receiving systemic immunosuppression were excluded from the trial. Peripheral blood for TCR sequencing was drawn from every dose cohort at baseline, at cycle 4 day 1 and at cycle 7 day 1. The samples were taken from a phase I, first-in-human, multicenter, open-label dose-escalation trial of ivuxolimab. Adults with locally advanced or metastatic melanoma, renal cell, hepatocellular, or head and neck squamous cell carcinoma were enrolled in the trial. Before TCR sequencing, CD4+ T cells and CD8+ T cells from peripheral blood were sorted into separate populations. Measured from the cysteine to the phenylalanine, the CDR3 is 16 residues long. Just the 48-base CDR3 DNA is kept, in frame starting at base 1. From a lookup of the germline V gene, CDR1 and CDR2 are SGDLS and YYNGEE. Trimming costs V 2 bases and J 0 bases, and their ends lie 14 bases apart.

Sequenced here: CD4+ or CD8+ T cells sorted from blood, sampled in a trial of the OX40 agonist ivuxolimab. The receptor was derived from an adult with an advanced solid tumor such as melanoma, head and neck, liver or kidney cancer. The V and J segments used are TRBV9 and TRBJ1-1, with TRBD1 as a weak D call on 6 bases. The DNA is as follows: TGTGCCAGCAGCGTCGGAACAGGGCGTTTGAACACTGAAGCTTTCTTT. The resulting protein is CASSVGTGRLNTEAFF.